The 18 T cell receptor beta chains below all came from one sample that was sequenced in a study of T cells in Graves' hyperthyroidism and ophthalmopathy. Amplification of TCR beta CDR3 regions was performed using RNA transcripts as template. A set of HTBI primers served as the primers for a first-round RT-PCR of the TCR CDR3. TCRdb independently ran MiXCR on the multiplex PCR reads; one entry per CDR3 protein. The sample includes around 660,000 distinct CDR3 sequences, about 45% of them seen just once. The specimen sequenced was peripheral blood or thyroid tissue (not recorded which). The receptors shown here come from an adult man with Graves' disease, either hyperthyroidism or ophthalmopathy (not recorded which).

This clonotype has only a few counts. This chain uses TRBV2 with TRBJ1-1; D is possibly TRBD1 (5 bases). The CDR3 contains 15 residues. The V and J ends lost 7 bases and 1 base respectively, with 16 bases between them. Germline-derived CDR1 and CDR2 are SNHLY and FYNNEI. This CDR3 is CASKWLSGGNTEAFF. The CDR3 coding sequence is TGTGCCAGCAAGTGGCTGTCGGGGGGGAACACTGAAGCTTTCTTT.

Notes on this clonotype: Since a much larger clone is just one base distant, this may be a read error. V and J are TRBV19 and TRBJ2-6; TRBD2 aligns across 10 bases. Germline loops: CDR1 LNHDA, CDR2 SQIVND (reference sequence). This CDR3 spans 17 amino acids. CDR3 sequence (DNA): TGTGCCAGTAGGCGGACTAGCGGTTCCTCTGGGGCCAACGTCCCGACTTTC. Its translation: CASRRTSGSSGANVPTF.

V gene TRBV25-1 combines with J gene TRBJ1-6, with D hard to call. CDR1 is MGHDK, CDR2 SYGVNS, per germline. CDR3 length equals 12 residues. Trimming cost V 8 bases and J 8 bases, with 10 bases left between them. The CDR3 DNA reads as TGTGCCAGCCCCTTGGGAGATTCACCCCTCCACTTT. It yields the protein CASPLGDSPLHF.

This chain links TRBV12-5 with TRBJ2-2, with D hard to call. Trimming left V 0 bases short and J 8 bases short, with 10 bases between. This CDR3 has 14 residues. Germline CDR1 reads LGHNT; CDR2 reads FRNRAP. The CDR3 DNA sequence: TGTGCTAGTGGTTTGGTCGATGCCGTGGGGGAGCTGTTTTTT. The encoded protein is CASGLVDAVGELFF.

This clonotype was detected a few times. The CDR3 spells CASSFGQETYNSPLHF. CDR3 coding DNA: TGTGCCAGCAGTTTCGGACAGGAAACATATAATTCACCCCTCCACTTT. The chain links TRBV5-5 to TRBJ1-6; 7 nucleotides line up with TRBD1. Germline CDR1 SGHKS, CDR2 YYEKEE (reference sequence). The CDR3 has 16 amino acids. Trimming removed 5 bases from V and 4 bases from J; junction bases left unmatched: 9. Looking up the rest from reference TRBV5-5 and TRBJ1-6 gives the full variable domain: DAGVTQSPTHLIKTRGQQVTLRCSPISGHKSVSWYQQVLGQGPQFIFQYYEKEERGRGNFPDRFSARQFPNYSSELNVNALLLGDSALYLCASSFGQETYNSPLHFGNGTRLTVT.

This clonotype was detected only a few times. The chain employs TRBV7-9 and TRBJ1-3; tentatively, D is TRBD1 (6 bases). CDR1 and CDR2 from the germline V gene are SEHNR and FQNEAQ (reference sequence). Trimming stripped 4 bases from V and 15 bases from J, with 13 bases between. The CDR3 totals 11 residues. The DNA of the CDR3 is TGTGCCAGCAGCTGGGACAAGGAGAAATATTTT. Its protein is CASSWDKEKYF.

This clonotype was seen repeatedly, ten times or more. V is TRBV24-1 and J is TRBJ1-2, with a possible D match to TRBD1 (5 bases). The germline V gene has CDR1 KGHDR and CDR2 SFDVKD. The V gene lost 9 bases and the J gene lost 7 bases, with 23 bases spanning the gap. CDR3 length: 15 residues. This chain's CDR3 is CATSPSSGRVFGYTF. The CDR3 DNA reads TGTGCCACCTCACCCTCCTCCGGCAGGGTATTTGGCTACACCTTC.

The V call is TRBV4-1, the J call TRBJ1-2; D not certain. Looked up from germline, CDR1 is MGHRA and CDR2 is YSYEKL. The CDR3 runs to 15 residues. The V gene lost 5 bases and the J gene lost 8 bases, with 21 bases spanning the gap. The CDR3 here is CASSVYFSGGQGYTF. The CDR3 bases are TGCGCCAGCAGCGTATATTTCTCCGGAGGGCAAGGCTACACCTTC.

The rearrangement links TRBV7-9 to TRBJ2-3; D not certain. The CDR3 covers 14 residues. CDR1 is SEHNR and CDR2 is FQNEAQ in the germline V gene (reference sequence). Deletions cut 5 bases from V and 0 bases from J, with 9 bases between. The CDR3 DNA reads TGTGCCAGCAGCGGTTACGGTAGCACAGATACGCAGTATTTT. It yields the protein CASSGYGSTDTQYF.

This clonotype was observed a handful of times. V usage is TRBV6-5 and J usage is TRBJ2-5; D uncertain. CDR3 length equals 14 residues. From germline, CDR1 is MNHEY and CDR2 SVGAGI. The V and J ends lost 0 bases and 7 bases respectively, with 12 bases between them. CDR3 DNA sequence: TGTGCCAGCAGTTACTCGTCGGCAACGGGGACCCAGTACTTC. Encoded protein: CASSYSSATGTQYF.

The V and J genes are TRBV9 and TRBJ1-3, with a weak D call TRBD1 (5 bases). The CDR3 has 16 amino acids. Trimming removed 0 bases from V and 3 bases from J, with 13 bases in between. CDR1 SGDLS and CDR2 YYNGEE come from the germline V gene. CDR3 protein: CASSVEGTTFGNTIYF. In nucleotides, the CDR3 is TGTGCCAGCAGCGTAGAAGGGACGACCTTTGGAAACACCATATATTTT.

This chain connects TRBV20-1 to TRBJ1-2; TRBD1 matches 9 bases. Per the germline V gene, CDR1 is DFQATT and CDR2 is SNEGSKA (reference sequence). The CDR3 spans 13 residues. The junction had 3 bases not matched to a gene; V was cut back by 1 base and J by 6 bases. The CDR3 sequence: CSARGTGEDGYTF. In DNA form, the CDR3 reads TGCAGTGCTAGAGGGACAGGGGAGGATGGCTACACCTTC.

Regarding this clonotype: The germline gene is not matched at one end of the junction; a read error may be the cause. The V gene is TRBV2, the J gene TRBJ1-6; 7 nucleotides line up with TRBD1. Germline lookup yields CDR1 SNHLY and CDR2 FYNNEI. The CDR3 length is 14 residues. The CDR3 spells CASGEDRNNSPLHF. CDR3 DNA: TGCGCCAGCGGCGAGGACAGGAATAATTCACCCCTCCACTTT.

The V gene is TRBV12-3 or TRBV12-4, the J gene TRBJ1-2, with 7 bases matching TRBD1. The CDR3 has 13 residues. V dropped 7 bases and J dropped 6; count of bases not matched to a gene: 8. The CDR3 coding sequence is TGTGCCAGCAAGTCTGACAGGGACGATGGCTACACCTTC. Amino acid sequence: CASKSDRDDGYTF.

This clonotype was found many times. V is TRBV7-6 and J is TRBJ2-7, with D maybe TRBD2 (7 bases). Germline V CDR1 and CDR2: SGHVS, FNYEAQ. The CDR3 has 17 residues. With 2 bases removed from V and 0 bases from J, the gap between germline ends came to 17 bases. This CDR3 reads CASSLTNPAGHSYEQYF. The CDR3 bases are TGTGCCAGCAGCTTAACGAACCCAGCGGGACACTCCTACGAGCAGTACTTC. The variable domain in full, completed from reference TRBV7-6 and TRBJ2-7, reads GAGVSQSPRYKVTKRGQDVALRCDPISGHVSLYWYRQALGQGPEFLTYFNYEAQQDKSGLPNDRFSAERPEGSISTLTIQRTEQRDSAMYRCASSLTNPAGHSYEQYFGPGTRLTVT.

This clonotype occurred a few times. The J gene is TRBJ2-7, the V gene TRBV5-1, with 11 bases identical to TRBD2. The ends lost 0 bases at V and 4 bases at J; junction bases unmatched: 9. The CDR3 spans 17 residues. Germline V gives CDR1 SGHRS, CDR2 YFSETQ. The CDR3 is CASSLELAGVPTYEQYF. CDR3 nucleotide sequence: TGCGCCAGCAGCTTGGAACTAGCGGGAGTACCAACGTACGAGCAGTACTTC.

The chain links TRBV15 to TRBJ1-2, with 9 bases identical to TRBD1. This CDR3 is 13 amino acids long. J gave up 9 bases and V 3 bases, and 5 bases lay outside the gene matches. The germline V gene has CDR1 LNHNV and CDR2 YYDKDF (reference sequence). CDR3: CATSSKGQGSYTF. CDR3 nucleotides: TGTGCCACCAGCAGTAAAGGACAGGGGAGCTACACCTTC.

A word on this clonotype: This may come from a read error, since a much larger clone is one base off. The chain employs TRBV20-1 and TRBJ1-1; 8 nucleotides agree with TRBD1. Germline CDR1 DFQATT, CDR2 SNEGSKA (reference sequence). The junction had 7 bases not matched to a gene; V was cut back by 6 bases and J by 4 bases. The CDR3 runs 13 residues. CDR3 DNA: TGCAGTGCAAGGACAGGGAGAAGCACTGAAGCTTTCTTT. It is translated as CSARTGRSTEAFF.